Listed below are T cell receptor beta chains from one sample, sequenced in a study of glioma-infiltrating T cells after dendritic cell vaccination. This table comes from immunoSEQ multiplex PCR, and its TCRdb copy is limited to in-frame clones, with some not included. The top ten clones hold more than 2% of a sample with tens of thousands of clones, around 86% of them seen once. Sequences were derived from blood, sampled after dendritic cell vaccination. These receptors came from a human donor with glioblastoma. Both conserved end residues are part of each CDR3. D genes are given only for firm matches. A row's size may be missing; if present it is once, few, many or a size class.

TRBJ2-1 | . | TRBV30 | TRBD2 | CAWSVWVGLAGLGQFF | TGTGCCTGGAGTGTTTGGGTAGGGTTAGCGGGTCTGGGGCAGTTCTTC
TRBJ2-7 | . | TRBV7-9 | . | CASSLTIYEQYF | TGTGCCAGCAGCTTAACTATCTACGAGCAGTACTTC
TRBJ1-5 | . | TRBV2 | TRBD1 | CAGGTALNQPQHF | TGTGCCGGTGGGACAGCCCTAAATCAGCCCCAGCATTTT
TRBJ2-5 | . | TRBV5-6 | . | CASSPGVVTNLQETQYF | TGTGCCAGCAGCCCCGGTGTGGTCACGAACCTTCAAGAGACCCAGTACTTC
TRBJ1-5 | once | TRBV5-8 | TRBD1 | CASSLGGGQGSNQPQHF | TGTGCCAGCAGCTTGGGGGGGGGACAGGGTAGCAATCAGCCCCAGCATTTT
TRBJ1-2 | . | TRBV29-1 | TRBD1 | CSVGTDYGYTF | TGCAGCGTCGGGACAGACTATGGCTACACCTTC
TRBJ1-3 | . | TRBV2 | TRBD1 | CASSETGENTIYF | TGTGCCAGCAGTGAAACAGGGGAAAACACCATATATTTT
TRBJ1-1 | . | TRBV2 | TRBD1 | CASSDTGAPQTEAFF | TGTGCCAGCAGTGATACAGGGGCCCCTCAGACTGAAGCTTTCTTT
TRBJ2-1 | . | TRBV18 | TRBD2 | CASSPPGLADNEQFF | TGTGCCAGCTCACCACCGGGACTAGCAGATAATGAGCAGTTCTTC
TRBJ2-5 | . | TRBV7-3 | . | CASSLRHEETQYF | TGTGCCAGCAGCTTACGACACGAAGAGACCCAGTACTTC
TRBJ2-1 | . | TRBV6-1 | TRBD2 | CASTGLAGANNEQFF | TGTGCCAGCACCGGACTAGCGGGGGCAAACAATGAGCAGTTCTTC
TRBJ1-1 | . | TRBV6-6 | . | CASSYSAGNTEAFF | TGTGCCAGCAGTTACTCGGCAGGGAACACTGAAGCTTTCTTT
TRBJ2-7 | . | TRBV29-1 | . | CSVEVPDRTYSYEQYF | TGCAGCGTTGAAGTACCCGACAGGACCTACTCCTACGAGCAGTACTTC
TRBJ2-3 | . | TRBV7-2 | . | CASSPRSAGRTDTQYF | TGTGCCAGCAGCCCCCGGTCTGCGGGACGCACAGATACGCAGTATTTT
TRBJ2-1 | . | TRBV14 | TRBD2 | CASSQSGTSGRAGYNEQFF | TGTGCCAGCAGCCAATCCGGGACTAGCGGGAGGGCCGGGTACAATGAGCAGTTCTTC
TRBJ2-1 | . | TRBV7-2 | . | CASSRDRFSYNEQFF | TGTGCCAGCAGCCGTGACAGATTCTCCTACAATGAGCAGTTCTTC
TRBJ2-7 | . | TRBV19 | TRBD1 | CASSSGQGGYEQYF | TGTGCCAGTAGTTCGGGACAGGGAGGATACGAGCAGTACTTC